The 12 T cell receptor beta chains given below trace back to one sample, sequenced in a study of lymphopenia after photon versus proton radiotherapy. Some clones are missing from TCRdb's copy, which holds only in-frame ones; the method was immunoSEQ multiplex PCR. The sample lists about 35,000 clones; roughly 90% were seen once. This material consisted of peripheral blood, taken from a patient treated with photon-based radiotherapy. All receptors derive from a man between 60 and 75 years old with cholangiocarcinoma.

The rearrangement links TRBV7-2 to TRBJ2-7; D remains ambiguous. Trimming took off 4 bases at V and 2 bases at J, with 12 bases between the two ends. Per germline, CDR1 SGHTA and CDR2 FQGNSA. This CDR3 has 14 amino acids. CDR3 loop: CASSSHDGPYEQYF. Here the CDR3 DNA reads TGTGCCAGCAGCTCCCATGACGGCCCCTACGAGCAGTACTTC.

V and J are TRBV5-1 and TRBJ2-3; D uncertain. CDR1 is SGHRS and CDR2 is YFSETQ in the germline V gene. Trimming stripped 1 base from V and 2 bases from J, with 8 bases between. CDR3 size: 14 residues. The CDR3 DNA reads TGCGCCAGCAGCTTGCTCTCCGACACAGATACGCAGTATTTT. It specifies CASSLLSDTDTQYF.

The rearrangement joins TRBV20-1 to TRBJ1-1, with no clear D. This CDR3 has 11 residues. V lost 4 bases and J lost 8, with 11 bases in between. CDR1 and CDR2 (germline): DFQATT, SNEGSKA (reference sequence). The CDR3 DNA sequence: TGCAGTGCTAAAGACGAGGTGGAAGCTTTCTTT. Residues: CSAKDEVEAFF.

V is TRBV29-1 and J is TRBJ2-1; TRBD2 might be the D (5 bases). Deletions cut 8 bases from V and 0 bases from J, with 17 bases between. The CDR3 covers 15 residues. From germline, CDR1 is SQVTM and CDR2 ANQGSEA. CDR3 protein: CSFTRRRGSYNEQFF. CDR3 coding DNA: TGCAGCTTCACCCGTCGCCGGGGCTCCTACAATGAGCAGTTCTTC.

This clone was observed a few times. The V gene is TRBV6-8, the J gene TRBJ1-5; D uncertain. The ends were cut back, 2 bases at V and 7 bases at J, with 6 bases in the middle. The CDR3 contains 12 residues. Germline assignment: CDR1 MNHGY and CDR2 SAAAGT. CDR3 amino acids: CASSYGRQPQHF. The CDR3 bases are TGTGCCAGCAGTTACGGGAGGCAGCCCCAGCATTTT.

This CDR3 is CASSPWTDQETQYF. CDR3 nucleotide sequence: TGTGCCAGCAGCCCGTGGACAGATCAAGAGACCCAGTACTTC. J is TRBJ2-5 and V is TRBV7-8, with a tentative D call TRBD1 (6 bases). The CDR3 extends over 14 amino acids. In germline, CDR1 is SGHVS, CDR2 FQNEAQ. V lost 5 bases to trimming and J lost 2 bases, with 12 bases between them. The full variable domain, in which reference TRBV7-8 and TRBJ2-5 provide the parts outside the CDR3, is GAGVSQSPRYKVAKRGQDVALRCDPISGHVSLFWYQQALGQGPEFLTYFQNEAQLDKSGLPSDRFFAERPEGSVSTLKIQRTQQEDSAVYLCASSPWTDQETQYFGPGTRLLVL.

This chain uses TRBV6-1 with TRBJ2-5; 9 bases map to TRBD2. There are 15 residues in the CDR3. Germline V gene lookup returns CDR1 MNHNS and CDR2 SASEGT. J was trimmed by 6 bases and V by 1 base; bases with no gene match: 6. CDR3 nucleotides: TGTGCCAGCAGTGAAGGAATTAGCGGGAGTCAGACCCAGTACTTC. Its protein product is CASSEGISGSQTQYF.

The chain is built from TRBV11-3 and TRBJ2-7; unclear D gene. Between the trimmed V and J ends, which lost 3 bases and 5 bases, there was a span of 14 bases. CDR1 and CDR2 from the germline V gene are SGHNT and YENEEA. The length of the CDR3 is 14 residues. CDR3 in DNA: TGTGCCAGCAGCTTTAATGAGGATGTGAACGAGCAGTACTTC. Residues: CASSFNEDVNEQYF.

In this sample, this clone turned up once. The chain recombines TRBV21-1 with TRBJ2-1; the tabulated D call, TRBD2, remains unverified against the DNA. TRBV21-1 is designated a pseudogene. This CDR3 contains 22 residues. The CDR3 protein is CASSKVGTGRTSGPSSYNEQFF. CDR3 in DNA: TGTGCCAGCAGCAAAGTAGGGACAGGGAGAACTAGCGGGCCAAGCTCCTACAATGAGCAGTTCTTC.

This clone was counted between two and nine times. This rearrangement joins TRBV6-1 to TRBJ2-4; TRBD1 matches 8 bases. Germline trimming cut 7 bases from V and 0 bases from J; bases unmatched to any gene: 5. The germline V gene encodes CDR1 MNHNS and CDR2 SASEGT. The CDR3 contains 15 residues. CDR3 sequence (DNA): TGTGCCAGCATTGGACAGGGCCTAGCCAAAAACATTCAGTACTTC. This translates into CASIGQGLAKNIQYF.

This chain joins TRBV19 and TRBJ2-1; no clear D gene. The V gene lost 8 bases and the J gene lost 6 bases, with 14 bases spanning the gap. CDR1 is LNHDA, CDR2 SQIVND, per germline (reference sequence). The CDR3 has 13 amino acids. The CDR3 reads CASLSQFGNEQFF. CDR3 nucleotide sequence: TGTGCCAGTTTGTCGCAGTTCGGCAATGAGCAGTTCTTC.

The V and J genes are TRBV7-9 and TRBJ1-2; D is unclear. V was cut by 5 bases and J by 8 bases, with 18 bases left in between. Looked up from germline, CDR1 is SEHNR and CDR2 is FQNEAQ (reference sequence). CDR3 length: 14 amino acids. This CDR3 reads CASSHSVGRVGYTF. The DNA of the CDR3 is TGTGCCAGCAGCCACTCGGTCGGGAGGGTCGGCTACACCTTC.